This T cell receptor beta chain was identified during a study of blood T cells in healthy people across ages. Findings and limits, study-wide: While age rose, TCR beta diversity per million T cells dropped in a roughly linear way. Long-lived and aged donors differed, with more naive CD4+ cells and higher diversity in the long-lived. There was no known CMV status for donors, so expanded clonotype changes were possibly confounded.

Germline CDR1 MGHRA, CDR2 YSYEKL. The V gene lost 4 bases and the J gene lost 0 bases, with 11 bases spanning the gap. This CDR3 is built from 15 residues. Turning to this clonotype: Its antigen is not known.

Using a J-beta primer mix together with a sample-barcoded 5' primer, a second PCR was run for roughly 7 to 11 cycles. In TCRdb, the 5' RACE reads were re-called with MiXCR into one record per CDR3 protein. Altogether around 990,000 distinct CDR3 sequences are present, 30% to 40% being singletons, with the ten largest covering roughly 13%. This sequence originates from a man between 18 and 35 years old in good health. The rearrangement uses TRBV4-1 and TRBJ2-3, with D perhaps matching TRBD2 (5 bases). Sequenced material: blood. The chain's CDR3 is CASSLRQRSTDTQYF. The CDR3 DNA reads as TGCGCCAGCAGCCTCCGGCAGCGGAGCACAGATACGCAGTATTTT.